This TCR beta chain stems from a study of cytomegalovirus exposure and HLA in healthy donors. Note on this clone: Antigen: not known.

Germline V gene data show CDR1 as MNHEY and CDR2 as SVGAGI. The CDR3 covers 13 residues. Trimming took 6 bases from V and 5 from J, leaving 10 bases between them. Study outcomes and limitations: Later analysis associated a missense DCLRE1C variant with TCR beta V- and J-gene trimming.

In the PCR, 60 Vbeta and 13 Jbeta primers were used. Assay: immunoSEQ multiplex PCR; the TCRdb copy retains only in-frame clones and omits some. The table lists about 160,000 clones, about 81% of them singletons, with about 2.7% in the top ten. The sequencing sample was made of PBMCs. The receptor comes from a woman in her 50s in good health and CMV-seropositive. The rearrangement uses TRBV6-5 and TRBJ1-4; D ambiguous. CDR3 sequence: CASRKPGNEKLFF. CDR3 nucleotides: TGTGCCAGCAGGAAACCCGGGAATGAAAAACTGTTTTTT.